This T cell receptor (beta chain) originates from a study of cytomegalovirus exposure and HLA in healthy donors. Sequencing used immunoSEQ multiplex PCR; TCRdb keeps in-frame clones, though not all of them. The table has 70,000 to 80,000 clones, roughly 94% seen once; the top ten hold approximately 3.3%. The approximately 120-subject validation cohort, separate from the approximately 670-subject first cohort, included the donors. This TCR was recovered from a woman under 30 in good health and CMV-seropositive. Sequenced input: PBMCs.

The CDR3 DNA sequence: TGTGCCAGCAGCGCCCGCGCCCCCGGGGAGCTGTTTTTT. Its translation is CASSARAPGELFF. V usage is TRBV9 and J usage is TRBJ2-2; D not certain. The CDR3 totals 13 residues. The V gene lost 3 bases and the J gene lost 6 bases, with 9 bases spanning the gap. Germline lookup yields CDR1 SGDLS and CDR2 YYNGEE.